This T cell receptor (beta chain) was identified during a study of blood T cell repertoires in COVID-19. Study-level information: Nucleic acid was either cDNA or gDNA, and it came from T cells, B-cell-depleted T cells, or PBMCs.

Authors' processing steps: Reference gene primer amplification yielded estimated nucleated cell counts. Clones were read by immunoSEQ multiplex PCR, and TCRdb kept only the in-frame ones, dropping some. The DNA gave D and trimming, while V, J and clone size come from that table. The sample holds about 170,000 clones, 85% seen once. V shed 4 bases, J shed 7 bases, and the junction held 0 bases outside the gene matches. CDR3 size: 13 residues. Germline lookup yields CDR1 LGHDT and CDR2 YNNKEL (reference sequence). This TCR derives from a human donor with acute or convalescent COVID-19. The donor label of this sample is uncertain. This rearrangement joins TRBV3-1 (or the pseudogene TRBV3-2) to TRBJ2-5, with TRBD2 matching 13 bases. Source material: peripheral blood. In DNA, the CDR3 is TGTGCCAGCAGCCGGACTAGCGGGGGGACCCAGTACTTC. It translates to CASSRTSGGTQYF.